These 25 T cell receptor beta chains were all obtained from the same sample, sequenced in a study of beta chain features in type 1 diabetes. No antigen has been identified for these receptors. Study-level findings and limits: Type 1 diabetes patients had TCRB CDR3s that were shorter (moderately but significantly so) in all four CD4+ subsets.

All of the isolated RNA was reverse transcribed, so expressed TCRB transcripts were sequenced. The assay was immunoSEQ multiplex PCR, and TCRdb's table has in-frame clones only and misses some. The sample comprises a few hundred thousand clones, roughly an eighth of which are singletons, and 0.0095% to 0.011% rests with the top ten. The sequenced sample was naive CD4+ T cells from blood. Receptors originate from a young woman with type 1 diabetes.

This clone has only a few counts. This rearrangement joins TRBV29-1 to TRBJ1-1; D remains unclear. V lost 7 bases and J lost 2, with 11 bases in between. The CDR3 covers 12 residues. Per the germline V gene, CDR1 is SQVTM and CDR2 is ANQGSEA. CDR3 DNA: TGCAGCGCCATGACACCCAACACTGAAGCTTTCTTT. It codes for CSAMTPNTEAFF.

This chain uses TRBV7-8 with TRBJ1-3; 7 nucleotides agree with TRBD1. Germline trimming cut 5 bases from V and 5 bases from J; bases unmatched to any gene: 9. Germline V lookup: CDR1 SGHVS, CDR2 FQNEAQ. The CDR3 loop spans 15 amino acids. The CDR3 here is CASSDEGALRNTIYF. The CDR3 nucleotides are TGTGCCAGCAGCGACGAGGGGGCGTTGAGAAACACCATATATTTT.

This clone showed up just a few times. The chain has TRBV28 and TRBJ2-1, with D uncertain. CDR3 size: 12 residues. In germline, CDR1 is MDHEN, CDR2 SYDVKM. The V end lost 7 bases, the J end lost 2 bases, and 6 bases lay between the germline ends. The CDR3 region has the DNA TGTGCCAGCACCACTACCTACAATGAGCAGTTCTTC. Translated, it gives CASTTTYNEQFF.

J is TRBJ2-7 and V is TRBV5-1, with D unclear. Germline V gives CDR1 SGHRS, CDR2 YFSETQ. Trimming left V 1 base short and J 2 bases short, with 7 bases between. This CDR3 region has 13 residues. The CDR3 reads CASSLRQPYEQYF. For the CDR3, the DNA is TGCGCCAGCAGCTTGAGACAACCCTACGAGCAGTACTTC.

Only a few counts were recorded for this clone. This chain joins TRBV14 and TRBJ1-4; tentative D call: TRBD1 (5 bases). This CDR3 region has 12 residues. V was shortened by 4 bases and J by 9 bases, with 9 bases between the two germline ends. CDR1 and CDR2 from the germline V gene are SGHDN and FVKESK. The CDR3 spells CASSPLGQKLFF. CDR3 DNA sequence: TGTGCCAGCAGCCCGCTGGGGCAAAAACTGTTTTTT.

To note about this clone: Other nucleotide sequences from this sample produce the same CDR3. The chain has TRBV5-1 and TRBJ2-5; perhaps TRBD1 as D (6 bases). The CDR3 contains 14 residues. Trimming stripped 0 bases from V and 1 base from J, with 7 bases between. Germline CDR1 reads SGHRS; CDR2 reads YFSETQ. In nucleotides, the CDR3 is TGCGCCAGCAGCTTGGGACAGGTCCAAGAGACCCAGTACTTC. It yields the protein CASSLGQVQETQYF.

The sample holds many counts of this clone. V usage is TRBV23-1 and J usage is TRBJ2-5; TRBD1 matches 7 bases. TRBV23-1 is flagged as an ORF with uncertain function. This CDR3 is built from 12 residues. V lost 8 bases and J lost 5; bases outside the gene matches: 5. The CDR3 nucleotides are TGCGCCAGCCCTACAGGGGCCGAGACCCAGTACTTC. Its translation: CASPTGAETQYF.

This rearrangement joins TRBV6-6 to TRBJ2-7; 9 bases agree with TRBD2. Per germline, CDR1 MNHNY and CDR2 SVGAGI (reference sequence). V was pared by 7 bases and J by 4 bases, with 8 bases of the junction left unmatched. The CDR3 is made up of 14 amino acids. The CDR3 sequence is CASTLAGPSYEQYF. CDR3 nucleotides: TGTGCCAGCACCCTAGCGGGACCCTCTTACGAGCAGTACTTC.

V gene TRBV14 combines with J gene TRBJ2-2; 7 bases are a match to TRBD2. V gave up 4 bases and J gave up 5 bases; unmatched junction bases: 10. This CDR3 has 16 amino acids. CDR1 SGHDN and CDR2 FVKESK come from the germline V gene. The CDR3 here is CASSPILAGRTGELFF. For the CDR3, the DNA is TGTGCCAGCAGCCCGATCTTAGCGGGTCGGACCGGGGAGCTGTTTTTT. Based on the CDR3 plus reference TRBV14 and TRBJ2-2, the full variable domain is EAGVTQFPSHSVIEKGQTVTLRCDPISGHDNLYWYRRVMGKEIKFLLHFVKESKQDESGMPNNRFLAERTGGTYSTLKVQPAELEDSGVYFCASSPILAGRTGELFFGEGSRLTVL.

CDR3 DNA sequence: TGTGCCAGCAGTTCCGGGAGACGCTACGAGCAGTACTTC. Translating gives CASSSGRRYEQYF. The chain links TRBV27 to TRBJ2-7; D is perhaps TRBD2 (6 bases). The germline V gene has CDR1 MNHEY and CDR2 SMNVEV (reference sequence). Trimming left V 4 bases short and J 3 bases short, with 10 bases between. This CDR3 comprises 13 residues.

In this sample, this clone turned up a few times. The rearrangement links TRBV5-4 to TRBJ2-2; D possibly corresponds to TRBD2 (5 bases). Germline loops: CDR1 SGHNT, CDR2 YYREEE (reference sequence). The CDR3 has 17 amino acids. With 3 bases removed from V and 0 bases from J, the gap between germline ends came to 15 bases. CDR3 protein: CASSSLGLAANTGELFF. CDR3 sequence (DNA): TGTGCCAGCAGCTCCCTCGGCCTAGCAGCGAACACCGGGGAGCTGTTTTTT.

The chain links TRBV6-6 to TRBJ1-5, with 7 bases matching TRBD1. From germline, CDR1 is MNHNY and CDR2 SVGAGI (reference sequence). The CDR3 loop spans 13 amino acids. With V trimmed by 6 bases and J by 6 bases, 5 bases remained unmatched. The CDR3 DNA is TGTGCCAGCAGCTCCGACAGGGTTCAGCCCCAGCATTTT. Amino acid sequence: CASSSDRVQPQHF.

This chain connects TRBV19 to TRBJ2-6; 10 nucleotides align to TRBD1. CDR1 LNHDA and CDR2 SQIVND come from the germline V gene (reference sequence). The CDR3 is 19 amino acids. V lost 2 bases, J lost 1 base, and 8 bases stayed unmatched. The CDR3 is CASSIQPTGGASGANVLTF. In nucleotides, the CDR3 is TGTGCCAGTAGTATACAACCGACAGGGGGCGCTTCTGGGGCCAACGTCCTGACTTTC.

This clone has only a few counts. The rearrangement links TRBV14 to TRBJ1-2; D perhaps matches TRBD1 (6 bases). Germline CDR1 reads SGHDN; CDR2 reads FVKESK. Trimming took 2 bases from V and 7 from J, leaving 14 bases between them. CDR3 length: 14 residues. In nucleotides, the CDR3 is TGTGCCAGCAGCCAACTGGACAGAGCCGGTGGCTACACCTTC. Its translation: CASSQLDRAGGYTF.

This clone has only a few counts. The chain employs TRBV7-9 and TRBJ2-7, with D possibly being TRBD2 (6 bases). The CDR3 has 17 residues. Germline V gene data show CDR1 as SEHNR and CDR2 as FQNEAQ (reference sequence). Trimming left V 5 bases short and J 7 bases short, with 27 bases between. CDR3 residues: CASSIPQSELAGREQYF. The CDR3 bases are TGTGCCAGCAGCATACCCCAGTCCGAACTAGCTGGGAGGGAGCAGTACTTC.

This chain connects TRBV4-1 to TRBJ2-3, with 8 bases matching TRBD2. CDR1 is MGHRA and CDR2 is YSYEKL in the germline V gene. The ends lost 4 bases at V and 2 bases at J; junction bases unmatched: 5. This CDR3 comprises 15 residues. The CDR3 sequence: CASSRLAGTTDTQYF. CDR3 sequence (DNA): TGCGCCAGCAGCCGGCTAGCGGGTACCACAGATACGCAGTATTTT.

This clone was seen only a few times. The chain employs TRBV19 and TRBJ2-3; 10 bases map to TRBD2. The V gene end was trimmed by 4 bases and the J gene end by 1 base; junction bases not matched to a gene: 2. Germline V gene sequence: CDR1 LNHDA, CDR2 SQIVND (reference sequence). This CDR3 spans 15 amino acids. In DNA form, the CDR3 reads TGTGCCAGTAGTAAAGGGACTAGCGGCACAGATACGCAGTATTTT. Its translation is CASSKGTSGTDTQYF.

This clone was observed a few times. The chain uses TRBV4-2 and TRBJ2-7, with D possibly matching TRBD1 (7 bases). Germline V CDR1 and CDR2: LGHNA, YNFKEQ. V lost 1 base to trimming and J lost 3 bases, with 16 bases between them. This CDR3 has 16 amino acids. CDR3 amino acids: CASSQASGGSNYEQYF. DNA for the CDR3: TGTGCCAGCAGCCAAGCCTCAGGGGGGTCCAACTACGAGCAGTACTTC.

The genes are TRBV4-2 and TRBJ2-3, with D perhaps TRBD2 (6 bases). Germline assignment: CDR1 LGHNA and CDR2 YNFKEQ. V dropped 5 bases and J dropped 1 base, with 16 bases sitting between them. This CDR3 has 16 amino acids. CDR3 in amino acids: CASSKSAGTRTDTQYF. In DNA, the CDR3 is TGTGCCAGCAGCAAATCAGCCGGGACTCGCACAGATACGCAGTATTTT.

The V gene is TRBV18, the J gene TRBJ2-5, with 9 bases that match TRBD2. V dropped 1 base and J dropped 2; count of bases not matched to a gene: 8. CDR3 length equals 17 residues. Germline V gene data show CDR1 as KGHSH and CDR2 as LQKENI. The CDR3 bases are TGTGCCAGCTCACCACAGGAGGCGGGGGGGGTTCAAGAGACCCAGTACTTC. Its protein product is CASSPQEAGGVQETQYF.

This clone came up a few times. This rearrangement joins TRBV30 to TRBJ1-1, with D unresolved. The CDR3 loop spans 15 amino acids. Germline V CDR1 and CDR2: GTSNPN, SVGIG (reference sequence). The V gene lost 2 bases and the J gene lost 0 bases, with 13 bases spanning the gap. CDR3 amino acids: CAWSPPVGMNTEAFF. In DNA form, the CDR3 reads TGTGCCTGGAGTCCCCCGGTCGGGATGAACACTGAAGCTTTCTTT.

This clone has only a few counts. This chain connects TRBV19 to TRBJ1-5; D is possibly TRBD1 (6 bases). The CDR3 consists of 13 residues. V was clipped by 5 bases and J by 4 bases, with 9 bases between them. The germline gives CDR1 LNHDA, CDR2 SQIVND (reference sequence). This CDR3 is CASSQGRNQPQHF. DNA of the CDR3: TGTGCCAGTAGTCAGGGGCGAAATCAGCCCCAGCATTTT.

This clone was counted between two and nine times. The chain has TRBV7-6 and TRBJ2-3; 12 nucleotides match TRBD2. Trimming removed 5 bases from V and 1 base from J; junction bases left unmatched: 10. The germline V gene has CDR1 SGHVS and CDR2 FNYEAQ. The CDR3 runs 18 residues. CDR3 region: CASSLRPSGRAGTDTQYF. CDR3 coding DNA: TGTGCCAGCAGCCTAAGGCCTAGCGGGAGGGCGGGCACAGATACGCAGTATTTT.

The CDR3 DNA reads TGTGCCAGCAGTTACTCGACGGGGAGTATCGGTTCACCCCTCCACTTT. Amino acid sequence: CASSYSTGSIGSPLHF. V gene TRBV6-6 combines with J gene TRBJ1-6; the D is unclear. Trimming left V 0 bases short and J 9 bases short, with 15 bases between. There are 16 residues in the CDR3. The germline gives CDR1 MNHNY, CDR2 SVGAGI (reference sequence).

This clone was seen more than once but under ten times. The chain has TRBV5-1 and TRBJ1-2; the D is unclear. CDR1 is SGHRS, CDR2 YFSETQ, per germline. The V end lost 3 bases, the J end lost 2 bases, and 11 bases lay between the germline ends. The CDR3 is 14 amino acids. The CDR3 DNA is TGCGCCAGCAGCTCCGCTGAGATGAACTATGGCTACACCTTC. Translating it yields CASSSAEMNYGYTF.